The text below deals with one TCR beta chain. No antigen is known for it. This sample was taken from a study of identical twins. Study-level findings and limits: In cord blood, abundant beta clonotypes had fewer insertions; memory showed no trend.

The germline V gene encodes CDR1 SGHAT and CDR2 FQDESV (reference sequence). This CDR3 contains 16 residues. V lost 5 bases to trimming and J lost 6 bases; unmatched junction nucleotides: 6. One entry per CDR3 protein results from TCRdb running MiXCR on the 5' RACE reads. The sample holds 1.5 million or so distinct CDR3 sequences; more than 30% are singletons and the top ten take over 0.25%. This clonotype originated in a newborn girl in good health. Sequencing was done on a sample of cord blood. This chain links TRBV11-1 with TRBJ2-1, with 14 bases aligning to TRBD2. CDR3 bases: TGTGCCAGCAGCGAGGGGACTAGCGGGAGTCGCAATGAGCAGTTCTTC. Its translation: CASSEGTSGSRNEQFF.